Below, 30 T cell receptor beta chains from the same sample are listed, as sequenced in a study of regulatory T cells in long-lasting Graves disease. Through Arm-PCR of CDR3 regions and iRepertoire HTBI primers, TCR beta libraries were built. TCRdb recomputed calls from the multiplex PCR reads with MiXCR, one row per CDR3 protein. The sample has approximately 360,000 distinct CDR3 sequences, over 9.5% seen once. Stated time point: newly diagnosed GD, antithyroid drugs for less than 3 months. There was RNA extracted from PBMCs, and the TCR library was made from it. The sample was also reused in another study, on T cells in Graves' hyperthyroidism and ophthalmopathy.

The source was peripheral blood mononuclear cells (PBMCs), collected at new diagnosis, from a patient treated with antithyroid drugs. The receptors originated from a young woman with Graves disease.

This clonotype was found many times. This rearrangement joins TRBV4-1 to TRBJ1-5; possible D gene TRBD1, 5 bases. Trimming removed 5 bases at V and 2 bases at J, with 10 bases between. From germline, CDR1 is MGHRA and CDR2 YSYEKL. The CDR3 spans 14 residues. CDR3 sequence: CASSVSRGNQPQHF. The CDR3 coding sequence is TGCGCCAGCAGCGTATCCAGGGGCAATCAGCCCCAGCATTTT.

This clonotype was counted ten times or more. CDR3 sequence: CATSPIPSRGHGANVLTF. Written as DNA, the CDR3 is TGTGCCACCAGCCCGATCCCGAGCAGGGGGCATGGGGCCAACGTCCTGACTTTC. This chain connects TRBV15 to TRBJ2-6, with 8 bases fitting TRBD1. The CDR3 is made up of 18 amino acids. V lost 5 bases, J lost 3 bases, and 12 bases stayed unmatched. Germline CDR1 and CDR2: LNHNV and YYDKDF (reference sequence).

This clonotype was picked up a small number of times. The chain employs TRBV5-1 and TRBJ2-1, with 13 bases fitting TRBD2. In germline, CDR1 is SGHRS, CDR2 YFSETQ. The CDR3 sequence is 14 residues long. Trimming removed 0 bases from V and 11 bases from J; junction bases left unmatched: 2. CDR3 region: CASSLGLAGGQQFF. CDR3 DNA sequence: TGCGCCAGCAGCTTGGGACTAGCGGGAGGACAGCAGTTCTTC. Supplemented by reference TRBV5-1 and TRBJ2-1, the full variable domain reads KAGVTQTPRYLIKTRGQQVTLSCSPISGHRSVSWYQQTPGQGLQFLFEYFSETQRNKGNFPGRFSGRQFSNSRSEMNVSTLELGDSALYLCASSLGLAGGQQFFGPGTRLTVL.

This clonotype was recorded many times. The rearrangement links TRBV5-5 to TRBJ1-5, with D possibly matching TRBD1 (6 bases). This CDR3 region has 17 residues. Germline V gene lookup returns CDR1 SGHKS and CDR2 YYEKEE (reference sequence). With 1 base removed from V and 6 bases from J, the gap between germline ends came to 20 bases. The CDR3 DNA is TGTGCCAGCAGCTTGTCCAGGGGAATCCTGGGGGGTCAGCCCCAGCATTTT. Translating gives CASSLSRGILGGQPQHF.

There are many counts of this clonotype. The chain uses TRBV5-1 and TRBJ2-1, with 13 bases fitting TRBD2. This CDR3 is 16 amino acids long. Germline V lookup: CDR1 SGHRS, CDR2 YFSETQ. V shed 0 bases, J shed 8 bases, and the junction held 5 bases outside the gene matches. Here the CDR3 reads CASSLEVLAGGDEQFF. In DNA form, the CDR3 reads TGCGCCAGCAGCTTGGAGGTACTAGCGGGAGGGGATGAGCAGTTCTTC.

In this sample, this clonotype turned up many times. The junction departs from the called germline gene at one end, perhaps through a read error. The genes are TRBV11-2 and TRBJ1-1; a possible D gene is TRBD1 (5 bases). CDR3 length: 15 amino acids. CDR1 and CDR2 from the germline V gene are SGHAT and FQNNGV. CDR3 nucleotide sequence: TGTGCCAGCAGCTTAGCTGTAGGGGCTGTCCCTGAGGCTTTCTTT. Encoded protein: CASSLAVGAVPEAFF.

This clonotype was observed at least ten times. CDR3 sequence reads: CASRGLDRRAFF. The CDR3 region has the DNA TGTGCCAGCAGGGGACTGGACAGGCGAGCTTTCTTT. This sequence joins TRBV2 and TRBJ1-1; 7 bases align to TRBD1. The CDR3 is 12 residues long. V dropped 6 bases and J dropped 10; count of bases not matched to a gene: 8. CDR1 and CDR2 (germline): SNHLY, FYNNEI.

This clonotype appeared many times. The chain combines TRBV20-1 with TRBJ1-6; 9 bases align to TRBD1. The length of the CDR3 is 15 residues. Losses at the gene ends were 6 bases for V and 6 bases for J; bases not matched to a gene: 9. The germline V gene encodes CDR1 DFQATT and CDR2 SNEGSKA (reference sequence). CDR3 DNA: TGCAGTGCAGTCTCCAAACAGGGGGCTAATTCACCCCTCCACTTT. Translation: CSAVSKQGANSPLHF.

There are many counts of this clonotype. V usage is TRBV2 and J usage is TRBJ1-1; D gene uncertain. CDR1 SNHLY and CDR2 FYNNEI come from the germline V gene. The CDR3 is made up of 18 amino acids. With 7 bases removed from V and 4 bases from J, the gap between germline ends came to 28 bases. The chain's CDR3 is CASNAPPGRVRRGTEAFF. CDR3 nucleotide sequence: TGTGCCAGCAACGCCCCCCCTGGACGTGTGCGTCGGGGCACTGAAGCTTTCTTT.

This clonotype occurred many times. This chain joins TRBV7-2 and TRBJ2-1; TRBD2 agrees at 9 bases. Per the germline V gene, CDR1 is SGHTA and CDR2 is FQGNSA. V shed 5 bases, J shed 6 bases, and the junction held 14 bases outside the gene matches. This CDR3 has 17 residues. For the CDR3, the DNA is TGTGCCAGCAGCCACCTCGCCCCACTAGCGGGCGCCAATGAGCAGTTCTTC. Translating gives CASSHLAPLAGANEQFF.

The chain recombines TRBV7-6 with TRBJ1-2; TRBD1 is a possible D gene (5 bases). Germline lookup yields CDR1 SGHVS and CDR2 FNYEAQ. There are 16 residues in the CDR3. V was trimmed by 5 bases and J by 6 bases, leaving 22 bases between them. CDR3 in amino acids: CASSTLTDSPRDGYTF. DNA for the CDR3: TGTGCCAGCAGCACACTGACAGATTCGCCGAGGGATGGCTACACCTTC.

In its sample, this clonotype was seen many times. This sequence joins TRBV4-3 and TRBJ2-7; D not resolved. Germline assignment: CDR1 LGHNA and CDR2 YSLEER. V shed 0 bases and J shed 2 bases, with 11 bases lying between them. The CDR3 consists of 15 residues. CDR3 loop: CASSQDIAATYEQYF. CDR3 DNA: TGCGCCAGCAGCCAAGATATTGCGGCTACCTACGAGCAGTACTTC.

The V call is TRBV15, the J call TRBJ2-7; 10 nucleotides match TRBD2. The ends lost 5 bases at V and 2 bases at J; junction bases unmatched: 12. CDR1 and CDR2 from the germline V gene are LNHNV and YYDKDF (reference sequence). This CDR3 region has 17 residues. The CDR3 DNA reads TGTGCCACCAGCCGATCCCGGACTAGCGGAGTCACCTACGAGCAGTACTTC. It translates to CATSRSRTSGVTYEQYF.

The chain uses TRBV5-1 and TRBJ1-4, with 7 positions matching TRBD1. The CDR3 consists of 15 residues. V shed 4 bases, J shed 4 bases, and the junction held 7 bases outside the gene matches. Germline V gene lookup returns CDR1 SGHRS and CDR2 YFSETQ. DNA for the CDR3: TGCGCCAGCAGCCTCAGGACAGGCCTTAATGAAAAACTGTTTTTT. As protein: CASSLRTGLNEKLFF.

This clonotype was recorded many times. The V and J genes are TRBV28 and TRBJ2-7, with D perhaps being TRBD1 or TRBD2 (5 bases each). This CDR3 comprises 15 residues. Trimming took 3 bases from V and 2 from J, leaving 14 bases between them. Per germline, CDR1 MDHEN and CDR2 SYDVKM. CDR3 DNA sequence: TGTGCCAGCAGTTTGGGACCAACCTCACCCTACGAGCAGTACTTC. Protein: CASSLGPTSPYEQYF.

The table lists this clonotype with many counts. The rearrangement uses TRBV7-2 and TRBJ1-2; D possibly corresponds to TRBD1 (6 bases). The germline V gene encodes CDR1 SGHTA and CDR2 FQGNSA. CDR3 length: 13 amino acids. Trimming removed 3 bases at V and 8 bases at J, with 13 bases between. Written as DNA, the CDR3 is TGTGCCAGCAGCTTCTCTGCCGGGGGCGGCTACACCTTC. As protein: CASSFSAGGGYTF.

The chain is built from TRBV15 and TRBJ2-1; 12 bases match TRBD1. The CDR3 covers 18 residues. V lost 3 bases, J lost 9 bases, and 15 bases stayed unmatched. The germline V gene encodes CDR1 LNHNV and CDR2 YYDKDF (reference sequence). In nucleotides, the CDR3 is TGTGCCACCAGCAGCTTCCTTTCCCCCGGGACAGGGGGCAGTGAGCAGTTCTTC. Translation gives CATSSFLSPGTGGSEQFF.

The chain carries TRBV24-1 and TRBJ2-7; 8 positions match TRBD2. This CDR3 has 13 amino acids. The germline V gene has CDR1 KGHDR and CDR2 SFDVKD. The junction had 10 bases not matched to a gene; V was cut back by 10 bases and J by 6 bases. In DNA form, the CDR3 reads TGTGCCACTCAGCGGGAGTCTCTAGGCGAGCAGTACTTC. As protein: CATQRESLGEQYF.

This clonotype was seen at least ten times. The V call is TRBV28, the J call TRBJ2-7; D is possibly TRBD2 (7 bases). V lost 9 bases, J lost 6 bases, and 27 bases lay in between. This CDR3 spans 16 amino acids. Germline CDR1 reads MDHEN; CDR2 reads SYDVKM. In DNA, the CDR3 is TGTGCCAGTAGCACCCTACGGGGGGCAATTACGGGCGAGCAGTACTTC. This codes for CASSTLRGAITGEQYF.

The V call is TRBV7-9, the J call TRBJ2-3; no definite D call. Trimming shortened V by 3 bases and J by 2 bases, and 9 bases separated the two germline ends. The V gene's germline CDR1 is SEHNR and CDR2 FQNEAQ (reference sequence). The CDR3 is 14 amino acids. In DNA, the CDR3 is TGTGCCAGCAGCTTCGAGGACCTCACAGATACGCAGTATTTT. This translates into CASSFEDLTDTQYF.

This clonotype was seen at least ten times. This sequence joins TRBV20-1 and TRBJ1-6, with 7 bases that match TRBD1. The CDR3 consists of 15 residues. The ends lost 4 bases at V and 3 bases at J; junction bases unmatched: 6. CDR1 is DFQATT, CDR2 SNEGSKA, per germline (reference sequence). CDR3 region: CSAMGQKVYNSPLHF. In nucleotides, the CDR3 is TGCAGTGCTATGGGACAGAAGGTCTATAATTCACCCCTCCACTTT.

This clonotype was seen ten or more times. The CDR3 bases are TGTGCCTGGGGCCGAGGAGGGACATACACTGAAGCTTTCTTT. Protein sequence: CAWGRGGTYTEAFF. J is TRBJ1-1 and V is TRBV30, with D perhaps matching TRBD1 (6 bases). V was shortened by 5 bases and J by 3 bases, with 16 bases between the two germline ends. This CDR3 is 14 amino acids long. CDR1 and CDR2 from the germline V gene are GTSNPN and SVGIG (reference sequence). Drawing the rest from reference TRBV30 and TRBJ1-1, the complete variable domain is SQTIHQWPATLVQPVGSPLSLECTVEGTSNPNLYWYRQAAGRGLQLLFYSVGIGQISSEVPQNLSASRPQDRQFILSSKKLLLSDSGFYLCAWGRGGTYTEAFFGQGTRLTVV.

CDR3: CASSSPRDTRLIDTQYF. CDR3 sequence (DNA): TGTGCCAGTAGCTCTCCTCGGGACACCCGCCTCATAGATACGCAGTATTTT. The V gene is TRBV19, the J gene TRBJ2-3; D perhaps matches TRBD1 (6 bases). Germline CDR1 LNHDA, CDR2 SQIVND (reference sequence). The ends were cut back, 6 bases at V and 5 bases at J, with 24 bases in the middle. This CDR3 region has 17 residues.

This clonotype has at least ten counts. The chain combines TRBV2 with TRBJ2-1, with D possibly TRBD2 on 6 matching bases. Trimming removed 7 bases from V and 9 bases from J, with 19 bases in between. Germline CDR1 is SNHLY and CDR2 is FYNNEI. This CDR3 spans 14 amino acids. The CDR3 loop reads CASIGGVVAREQFF. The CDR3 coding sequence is TGTGCCAGCATCGGCGGGGTTGTCGCACGTGAGCAGTTCTTC. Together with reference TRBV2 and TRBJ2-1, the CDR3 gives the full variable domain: EPEVTQTPSHQVTQMGQEVILRCVPISNHLYFYWYRQILGQKVEFLVSFYNNEISEKSEIFDDQFSVERPDGSNFTLKIRSTKLEDSAMYFCASIGGVVAREQFFGPGTRLTVL.

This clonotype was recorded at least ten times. The CDR3 sequence: CAWSDGTSGFEQFF. For the CDR3, the DNA is TGTGCCTGGAGTGATGGAACTAGCGGTTTTGAGCAGTTCTTC. The rearrangement uses TRBV30 and TRBJ2-1, with 8 bases fitting TRBD2. The junction had 8 bases not matched to a gene; V was cut back by 1 base and J by 9 bases. There are 14 residues in the CDR3. Germline assignment: CDR1 GTSNPN and CDR2 SVGIG (reference sequence).

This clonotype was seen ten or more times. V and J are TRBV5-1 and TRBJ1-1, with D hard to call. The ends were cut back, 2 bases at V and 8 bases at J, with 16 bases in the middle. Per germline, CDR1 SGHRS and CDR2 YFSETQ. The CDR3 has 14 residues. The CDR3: CASSFGEAPAEAFF. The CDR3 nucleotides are TGCGCCAGCAGCTTTGGGGAGGCCCCCGCGGAAGCTTTCTTT.

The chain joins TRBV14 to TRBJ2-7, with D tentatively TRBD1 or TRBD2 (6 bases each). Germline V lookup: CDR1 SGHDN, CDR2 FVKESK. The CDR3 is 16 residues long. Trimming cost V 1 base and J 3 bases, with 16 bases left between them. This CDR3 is CASSQGVTGRFYEQYV. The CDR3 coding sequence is TGTGCCAGCAGCCAAGGGGTTACAGGGAGGTTCTACGAGCAGTACGTC.

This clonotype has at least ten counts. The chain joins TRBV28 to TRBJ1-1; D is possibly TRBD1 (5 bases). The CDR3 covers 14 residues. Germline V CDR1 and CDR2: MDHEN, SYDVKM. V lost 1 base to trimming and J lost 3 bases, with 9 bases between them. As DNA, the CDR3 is TGTGCCAGCAGTTTATACGGGGGATACACTGAAGCTTTCTTT. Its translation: CASSLYGGYTEAFF.

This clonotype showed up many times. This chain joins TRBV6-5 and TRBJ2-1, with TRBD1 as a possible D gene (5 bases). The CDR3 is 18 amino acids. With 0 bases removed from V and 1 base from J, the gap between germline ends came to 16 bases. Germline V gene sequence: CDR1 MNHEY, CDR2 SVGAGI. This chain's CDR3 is CASSYSGQGGSSYNEQFF. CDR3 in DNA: TGTGCCAGCAGTTACTCGGGGCAGGGTGGATCTTCCTACAATGAGCAGTTCTTC.

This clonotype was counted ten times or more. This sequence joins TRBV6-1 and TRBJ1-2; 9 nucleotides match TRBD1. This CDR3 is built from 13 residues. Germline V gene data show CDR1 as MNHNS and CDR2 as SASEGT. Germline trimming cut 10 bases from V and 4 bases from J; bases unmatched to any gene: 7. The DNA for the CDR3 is TGTGCCATCAACAGGGGGCCCGGCTATGGCTACACCTTC. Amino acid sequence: CAINRGPGYGYTF.